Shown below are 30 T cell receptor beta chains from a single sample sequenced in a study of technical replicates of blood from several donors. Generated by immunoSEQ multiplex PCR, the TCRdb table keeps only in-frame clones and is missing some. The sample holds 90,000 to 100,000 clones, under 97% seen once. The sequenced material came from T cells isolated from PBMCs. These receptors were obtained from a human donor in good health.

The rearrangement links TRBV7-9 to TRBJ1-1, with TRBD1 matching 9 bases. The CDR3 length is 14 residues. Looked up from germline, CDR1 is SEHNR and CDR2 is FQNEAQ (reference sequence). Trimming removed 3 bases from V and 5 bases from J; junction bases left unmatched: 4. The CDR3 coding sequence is TGTGCCAGCAGCTTCCGGGACAGGGAAACTGAAGCTTTCTTT. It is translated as CASSFRDRETEAFF.

This chain's CDR3 is CASSLGSPRQGGPSNQPQHF. The CDR3 DNA sequence: TGTGCCAGCAGCTTAGGGAGTCCGAGACAGGGGGGACCCAGCAATCAGCCCCAGCATTTT. This chain links TRBV7-6 with TRBJ1-5; 9 positions agree with TRBD1. This CDR3 region has 20 residues. Germline CDR1 and CDR2: SGHVS and FNYEAQ. Unmatched junction bases numbered 14, after V lost 1 base and J lost 1 base.

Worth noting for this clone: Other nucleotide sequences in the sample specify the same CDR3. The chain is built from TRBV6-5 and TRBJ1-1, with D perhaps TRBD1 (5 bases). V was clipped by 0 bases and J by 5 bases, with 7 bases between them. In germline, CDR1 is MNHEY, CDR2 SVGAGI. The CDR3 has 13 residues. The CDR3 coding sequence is TGTGCCAGCAGTTACTCGGGGGGTACTGAAGCTTTCTTT. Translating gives CASSYSGGTEAFF.

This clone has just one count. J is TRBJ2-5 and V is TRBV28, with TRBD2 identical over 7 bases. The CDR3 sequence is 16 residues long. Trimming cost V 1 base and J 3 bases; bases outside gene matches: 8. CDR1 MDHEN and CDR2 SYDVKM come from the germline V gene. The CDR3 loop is CASSLSSAGEKETQYF. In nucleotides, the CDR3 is TGTGCCAGCAGTTTATCCTCGGCGGGAGAGAAAGAGACCCAGTACTTC.

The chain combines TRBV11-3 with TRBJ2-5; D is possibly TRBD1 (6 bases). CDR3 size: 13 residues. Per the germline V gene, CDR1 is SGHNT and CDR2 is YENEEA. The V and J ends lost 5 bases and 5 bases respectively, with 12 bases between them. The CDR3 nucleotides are TGTGCCAGCAGCAGACAGGTCGGGGAGACCCAGTACTTC. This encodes CASSRQVGETQYF.

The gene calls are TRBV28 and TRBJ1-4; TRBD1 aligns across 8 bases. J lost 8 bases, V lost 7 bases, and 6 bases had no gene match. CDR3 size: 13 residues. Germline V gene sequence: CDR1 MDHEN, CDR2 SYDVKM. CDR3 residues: CASIKSGGEKLFF. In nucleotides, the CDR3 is TGTGCCAGCATTAAATCAGGGGGCGAAAAACTGTTTTTT. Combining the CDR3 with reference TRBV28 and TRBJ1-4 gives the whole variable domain DVKVTQSSRYLVKRTGEKVFLECVQDMDHENMFWYRQDPGLGLRLIYFSYDVKMKEKGDIPEGYSVSREKKERFSLILESASTNQTSMYLCASIKSGGEKLFFGSGTQLSVL.

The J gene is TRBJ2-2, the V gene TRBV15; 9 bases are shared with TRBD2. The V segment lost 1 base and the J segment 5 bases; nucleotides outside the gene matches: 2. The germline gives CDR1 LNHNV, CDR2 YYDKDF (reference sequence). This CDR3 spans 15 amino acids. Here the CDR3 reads CATSRGGRGTGELFF. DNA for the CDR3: TGTGCCACCAGCAGAGGCGGGAGGGGTACCGGGGAGCTGTTTTTT.

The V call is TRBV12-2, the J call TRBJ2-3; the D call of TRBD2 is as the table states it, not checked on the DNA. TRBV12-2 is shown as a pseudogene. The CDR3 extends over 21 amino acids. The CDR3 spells CASRLAWTSGGGGKGTDTQYF. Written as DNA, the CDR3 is TGTGCAAGTCGCTTAGCGTGGACTAGCGGGGGGGGTGGAAAAGGCACAGATACGCAGTATTTT.

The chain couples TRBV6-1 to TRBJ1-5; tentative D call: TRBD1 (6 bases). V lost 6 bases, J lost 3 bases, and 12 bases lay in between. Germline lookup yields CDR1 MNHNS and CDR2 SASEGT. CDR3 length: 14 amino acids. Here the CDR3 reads CASSEQGLNQPQHF. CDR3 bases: TGTGCCAGCAGCGAACAGGGTCTCAATCAGCCCCAGCATTTT.

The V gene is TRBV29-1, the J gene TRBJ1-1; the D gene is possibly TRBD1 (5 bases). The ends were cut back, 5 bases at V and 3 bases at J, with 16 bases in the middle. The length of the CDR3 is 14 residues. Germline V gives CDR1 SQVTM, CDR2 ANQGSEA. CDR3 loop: CSVSSGLGYTEAFF. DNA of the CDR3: TGCAGCGTTTCTTCAGGGCTCGGGTACACTGAAGCTTTCTTT. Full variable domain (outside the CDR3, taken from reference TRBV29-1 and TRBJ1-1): SAVISQKPSRDICQRGTSLTIQCQVDSQVTMMFWYRQQPGQSLTLIATANQGSEATYESGFVIDKFPISRPNLTFSTLTVSNMSPEDSSIYLCSVSSGLGYTEAFFGQGTRLTVV.

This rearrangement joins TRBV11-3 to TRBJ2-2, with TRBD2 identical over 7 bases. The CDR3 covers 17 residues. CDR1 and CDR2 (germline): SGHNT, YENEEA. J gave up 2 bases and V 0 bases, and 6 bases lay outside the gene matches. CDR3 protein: CASSLDRVGLNTGELFF. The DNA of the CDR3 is TGTGCCAGCAGCTTAGATCGAGTGGGACTAAACACCGGGGAGCTGTTTTTT.

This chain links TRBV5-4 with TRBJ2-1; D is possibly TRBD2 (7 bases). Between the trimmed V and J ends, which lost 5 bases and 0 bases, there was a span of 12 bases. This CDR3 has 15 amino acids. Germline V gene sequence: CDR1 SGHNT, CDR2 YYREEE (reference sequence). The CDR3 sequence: CASSSAGASYNEQFF. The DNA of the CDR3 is TGTGCCAGCAGTTCCGCGGGGGCCTCCTACAATGAGCAGTTCTTC.

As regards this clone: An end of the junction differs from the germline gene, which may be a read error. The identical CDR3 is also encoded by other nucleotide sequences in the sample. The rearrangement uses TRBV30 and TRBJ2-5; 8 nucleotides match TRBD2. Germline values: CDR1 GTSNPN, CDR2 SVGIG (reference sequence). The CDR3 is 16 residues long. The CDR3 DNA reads TGTGCCTGGAGGCCTGCGGGGCGGGGGGTGCAAGAGACTCAGTACTTC. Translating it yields CAWRPAGRGVQETQYF.

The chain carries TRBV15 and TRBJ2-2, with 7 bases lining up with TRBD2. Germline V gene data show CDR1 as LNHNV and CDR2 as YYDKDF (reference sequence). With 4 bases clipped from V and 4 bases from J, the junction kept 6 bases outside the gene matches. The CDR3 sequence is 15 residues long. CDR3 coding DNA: TGTGCCACCAGCACCGGGACTACGAGCACCGGGGAGCTGTTTTTT. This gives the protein CATSTGTTSTGELFF. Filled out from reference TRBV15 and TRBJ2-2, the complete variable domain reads DAMVIQNPRYQVTQFGKPVTLSCSQTLNHNVMYWYQQKSSQAPKLLFHYYDKDFNNEADTPDNFQSRRPNTSFCFLDIRSPGLGDTAMYLCATSTGTTSTGELFFGEGSRLTVL.

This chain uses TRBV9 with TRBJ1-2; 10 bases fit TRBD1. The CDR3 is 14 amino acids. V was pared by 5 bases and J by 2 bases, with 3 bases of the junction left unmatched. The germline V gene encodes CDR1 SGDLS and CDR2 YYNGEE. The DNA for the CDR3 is TGTGCCAGCAGGACAGGGGGCCCGAACTATGGCTACACCTTC. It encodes CASRTGGPNYGYTF.

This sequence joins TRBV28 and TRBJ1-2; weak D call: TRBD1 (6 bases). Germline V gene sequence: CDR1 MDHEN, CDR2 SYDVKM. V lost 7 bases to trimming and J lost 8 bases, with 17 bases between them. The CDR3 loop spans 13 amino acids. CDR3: CASKQQGLIGYTF. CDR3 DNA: TGTGCCAGCAAACAACAGGGTCTGATCGGCTACACCTTC.

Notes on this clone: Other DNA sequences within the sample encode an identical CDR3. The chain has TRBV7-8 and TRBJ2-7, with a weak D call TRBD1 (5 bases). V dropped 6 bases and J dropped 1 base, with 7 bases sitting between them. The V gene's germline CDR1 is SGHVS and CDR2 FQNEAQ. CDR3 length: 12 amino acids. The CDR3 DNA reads TGTGCCAGCAGTCCAGGGTCCTACGAGCAGTACTTC. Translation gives CASSPGSYEQYF.

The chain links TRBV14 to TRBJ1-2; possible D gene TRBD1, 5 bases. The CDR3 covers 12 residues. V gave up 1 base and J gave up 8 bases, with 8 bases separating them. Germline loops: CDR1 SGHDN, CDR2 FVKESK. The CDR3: CASSQGTWGYTF. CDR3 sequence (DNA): TGTGCCAGCAGCCAAGGGACATGGGGCTACACCTTC. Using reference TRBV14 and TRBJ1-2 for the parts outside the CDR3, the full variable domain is EAGVTQFPSHSVIEKGQTVTLRCDPISGHDNLYWYRRVMGKEIKFLLHFVKESKQDESGMPNNRFLAERTGGTYSTLKVQPAELEDSGVYFCASSQGTWGYTFGSGTRLTVV.

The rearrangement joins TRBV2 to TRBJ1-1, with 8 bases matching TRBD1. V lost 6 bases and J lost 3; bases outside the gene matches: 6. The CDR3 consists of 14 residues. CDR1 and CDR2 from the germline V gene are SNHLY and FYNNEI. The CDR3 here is CASRSRGHDTEAFF. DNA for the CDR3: TGTGCCAGCAGAAGCAGGGGGCACGACACTGAAGCTTTCTTT.

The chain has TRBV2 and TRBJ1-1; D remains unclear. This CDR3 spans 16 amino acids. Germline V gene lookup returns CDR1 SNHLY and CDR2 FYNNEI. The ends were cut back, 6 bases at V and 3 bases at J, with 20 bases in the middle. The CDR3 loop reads CASSKAKAGLDTEAFF. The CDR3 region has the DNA TGTGCCAGCAGCAAGGCAAAAGCGGGATTGGACACTGAAGCTTTCTTT. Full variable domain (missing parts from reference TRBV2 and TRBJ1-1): EPEVTQTPSHQVTQMGQEVILRCVPISNHLYFYWYRQILGQKVEFLVSFYNNEISEKSEIFDDQFSVERPDGSNFTLKIRSTKLEDSAMYFCASSKAKAGLDTEAFFGQGTRLTVV.

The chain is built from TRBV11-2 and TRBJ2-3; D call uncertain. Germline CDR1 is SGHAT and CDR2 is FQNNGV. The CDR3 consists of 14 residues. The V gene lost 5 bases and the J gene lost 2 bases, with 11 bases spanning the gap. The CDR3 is CASSLLTVTDTQYF. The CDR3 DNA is TGTGCCAGCAGCCTTTTAACAGTCACAGATACGCAGTATTTT.

This CDR3 reads CASSLTSGYQDTQYF. CDR3 sequence (DNA): TGTGCCAGCAGTTTAACTAGCGGATATCAAGATACGCAGTATTTT. The chain employs TRBV28 and TRBJ2-3, with 8 bases matching TRBD2. V shed 2 bases, J shed 5 bases, and the junction held 6 bases outside the gene matches. Germline V gene data show CDR1 as MDHEN and CDR2 as SYDVKM. The CDR3 extends over 15 amino acids. The whole variable domain, remainder taken from reference TRBV28 and TRBJ2-3, is DVKVTQSSRYLVKRTGEKVFLECVQDMDHENMFWYRQDPGLGLRLIYFSYDVKMKEKGDIPEGYSVSREKKERFSLILESASTNQTSMYLCASSLTSGYQDTQYFGPGTRLTVL.

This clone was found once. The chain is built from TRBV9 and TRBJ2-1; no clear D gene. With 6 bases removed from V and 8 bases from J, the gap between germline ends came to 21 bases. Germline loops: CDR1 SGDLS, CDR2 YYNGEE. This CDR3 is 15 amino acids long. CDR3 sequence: CASKKSALWMDEQFF. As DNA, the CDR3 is TGTGCCAGCAAGAAGAGCGCCCTGTGGATGGATGAGCAGTTCTTC.

CDR3: CASSNGGGSAGTEAFF. In DNA, the CDR3 is TGCGCCAGCAGTAACGGGGGGGGCTCTGCGGGGACTGAAGCTTTCTTT. The rearrangement joins TRBV5-1 to TRBJ1-1; tentatively, D is TRBD1 (6 bases). The CDR3 is made up of 16 amino acids. Looked up from germline, CDR1 is SGHRS and CDR2 is YFSETQ. The ends were cut back, 5 bases at V and 5 bases at J, with 22 bases in the middle.

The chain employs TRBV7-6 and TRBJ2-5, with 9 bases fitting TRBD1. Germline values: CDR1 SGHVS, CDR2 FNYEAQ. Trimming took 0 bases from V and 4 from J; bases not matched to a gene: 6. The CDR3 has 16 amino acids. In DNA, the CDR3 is TGTGCCAGCAGCTTAGCCTCGGACAGGGGCGGAGAGACCCAGTACTTC. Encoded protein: CASSLASDRGGETQYF. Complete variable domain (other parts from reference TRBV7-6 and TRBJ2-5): GAGVSQSPRYKVTKRGQDVALRCDPISGHVSLYWYRQALGQGPEFLTYFNYEAQQDKSGLPNDRFSAERPEGSISTLTIQRTEQRDSAMYRCASSLASDRGGETQYFGPGTRLLVL.

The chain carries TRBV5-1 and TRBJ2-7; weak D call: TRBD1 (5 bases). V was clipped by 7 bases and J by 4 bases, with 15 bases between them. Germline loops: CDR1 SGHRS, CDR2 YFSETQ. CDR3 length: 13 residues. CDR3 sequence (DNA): TGCGCCAGCTCCAGGGCGGAAATGTACGAGCAGTACTTC. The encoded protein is CASSRAEMYEQYF.

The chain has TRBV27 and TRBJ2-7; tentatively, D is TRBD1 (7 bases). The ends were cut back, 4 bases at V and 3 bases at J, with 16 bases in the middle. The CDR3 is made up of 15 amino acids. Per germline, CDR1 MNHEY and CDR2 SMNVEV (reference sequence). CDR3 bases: TGTGCCAGCAGTTCCCAGGGGGACTTCGGCTACGAGCAGTACTTC. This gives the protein CASSSQGDFGYEQYF.

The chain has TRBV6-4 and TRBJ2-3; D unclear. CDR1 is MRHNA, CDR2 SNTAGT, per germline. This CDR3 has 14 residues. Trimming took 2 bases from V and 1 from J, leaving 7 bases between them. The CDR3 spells CASSDRGRTDTQYF. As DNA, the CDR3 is TGTGCCAGCAGTGACAGAGGCCGCACAGATACGCAGTATTTT.

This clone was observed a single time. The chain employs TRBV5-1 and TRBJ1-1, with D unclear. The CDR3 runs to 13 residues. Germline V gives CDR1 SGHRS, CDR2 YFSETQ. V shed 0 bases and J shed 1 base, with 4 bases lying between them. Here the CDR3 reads CASSLVSNTEAFF. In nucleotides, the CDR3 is TGCGCCAGCAGCTTGGTCTCGAACACTGAAGCTTTCTTT.

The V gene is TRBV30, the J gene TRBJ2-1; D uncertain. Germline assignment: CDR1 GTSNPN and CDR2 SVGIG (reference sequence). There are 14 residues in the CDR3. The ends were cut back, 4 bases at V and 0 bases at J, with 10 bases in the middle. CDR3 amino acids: CAWTRPGSYNEQFF. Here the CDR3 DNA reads TGTGCCTGGACTCGTCCCGGCTCCTACAATGAGCAGTTCTTC.